The 10 T cell receptor beta chains below come from one sample, sequenced in a study of T cell repertoires in cytomegalovirus infection (dated by TCRdb to between 2017 and 2020). These reads were obtained on an Illumina HiSeq 1500. Through fastp at Q25 and MiXCR, TCRdb rebuilt clones from the public reads, retaining in-frame beta chains. One record per CDR3 amino acid sequence lists the most common genes and DNA. This sample gives 350,000 to 450,000 distinct CDR3 sequences in total; around a sixth of them show up just once. The ten largest clones represent roughly 8.7% of the sample. The source material was PBMCs. Source of these receptors: a human donor in good health (CMV status not recorded). Some clones in this sample may be carry-over from other donors' samples.

This clonotype was detected ten times or more. The V and J genes are TRBV2 and TRBJ2-2, with D hard to call. The CDR3 has 14 residues. The V end lost 4 bases, the J end lost 4 bases, and 10 bases lay between the germline ends. The V gene's germline CDR1 is SNHLY and CDR2 FYNNEI. This chain's CDR3 is CASSGLRITGELFF. CDR3 nucleotides: TGTGCCAGCAGTGGTTTGCGAATCACCGGGGAGCTGTTTTTT.

Concerning this clonotype itself: A read error may be the cause here, since a much bigger clone is one base away. The gene calls are TRBV28 and TRBJ2-4; D gene unclear. The CDR3 length is 14 residues. The germline CDR1 and CDR2 sequences are MDHEN and SYDVKM. The CDR3, as DNA: TGTGCCAGCAGTACTTGGGATCCCAAAACCATTCAGTACTTC. Its translation is CASSTWDPKTIQYF.

This clonotype was observed a few times. This chain connects TRBV20-1 to TRBJ2-5, with D unresolved. Germline CDR1 is DFQATT and CDR2 is SNEGSKA (reference sequence). The CDR3 length is 10 residues. The V gene lost 5 bases and the J gene lost 6 bases, with 7 bases spanning the gap. The CDR3 DNA reads TGCAGTGCTCAGCGTAAGACCCAGTACTTC. This translates into CSAQRKTQYF.

Ten or more counts support this clonotype. V and J are TRBV12-3 or TRBV12-4 and TRBJ2-3; TRBD2 aligns across 7 bases. The CDR3 runs to 13 residues. V lost 5 bases to trimming and J lost 7 bases; unmatched junction nucleotides: 6. The CDR3 spells CASSVSGGNTQYF. The CDR3 coding sequence is TGTGCCAGCAGTGTGTCCGGGGGGAATACGCAGTATTTT.

This clonotype was counted only a few times. The chain is built from TRBV7-6 and TRBJ2-3; D is possibly TRBD1 (6 bases). The germline V and J ends were trimmed by 1 base and 4 bases, with 9 bases remaining between them. Germline CDR1 reads SGHVS; CDR2 reads FNYEAQ. This CDR3 spans 14 amino acids. The CDR3 coding sequence is TGTGCCAGCAGCTTAGGGGGGCAGGCAGATACGCAGTATTTT. Encoded protein: CASSLGGQADTQYF.

This clonotype was picked up a small number of times. The chain has TRBV28 and TRBJ2-3; no definite D call. In germline, CDR1 is MDHEN, CDR2 SYDVKM. The CDR3 has 15 amino acids. Trimming left V 2 bases short and J 4 bases short, with 13 bases between. This CDR3 is CASSLGPSIPDTQYF. The CDR3 bases are TGTGCCAGCAGTTTAGGACCTAGTATCCCAGATACGCAGTATTTT.

The V call is TRBV19, the J call TRBJ2-7, with D unclear. The V gene's germline CDR1 is LNHDA and CDR2 SQIVND (reference sequence). The CDR3 runs 14 residues. The V end was cut by 0 bases, the J end by 0 bases, with 6 bases between. CDR3 loop: CASSIEGSSYEQYF. In DNA, the CDR3 is TGTGCCAGTAGTATAGAAGGCAGCTCCTACGAGCAGTACTTC.

The gene calls are TRBV10-3 and TRBJ2-5, with a weak D call TRBD2 (5 bases). The V end was cut by 3 bases, the J end by 3 bases, with 14 bases between. The CDR3 length is 15 residues. Germline V gene sequence: CDR1 ENHRY, CDR2 SYGVKD. The CDR3: CAISDPQDSEETQYF. Written as DNA, the CDR3 is TGTGCCATCAGTGACCCCCAGGATAGCGAAGAGACCCAGTACTTC.

This chain connects TRBV5-5 to TRBJ2-3; TRBD2 is a possible D gene (6 bases). The CDR3 length is 16 residues. V was pared by 4 bases and J by 1 base, with 16 bases between. Germline values: CDR1 SGHKS, CDR2 YYEKEE (reference sequence). The CDR3 bases are TGTGCCAGCAGCGATCAATGGAGGGCGGGCACAGATACGCAGTATTTT. Its protein product is CASSDQWRAGTDTQYF.

The chain is built from TRBV20-1 and TRBJ1-3; D might be TRBD1 (5 bases). V lost 5 bases, J lost 4 bases, and 15 bases lay in between. Looked up from germline, CDR1 is DFQATT and CDR2 is SNEGSKA (reference sequence). The CDR3 sequence is 14 residues long. The DNA of the CDR3 is TGCAGTGCTCAATACCGGGACGGGGGAAACACCATATATTTT. Its translation is CSAQYRDGGNTIYF.